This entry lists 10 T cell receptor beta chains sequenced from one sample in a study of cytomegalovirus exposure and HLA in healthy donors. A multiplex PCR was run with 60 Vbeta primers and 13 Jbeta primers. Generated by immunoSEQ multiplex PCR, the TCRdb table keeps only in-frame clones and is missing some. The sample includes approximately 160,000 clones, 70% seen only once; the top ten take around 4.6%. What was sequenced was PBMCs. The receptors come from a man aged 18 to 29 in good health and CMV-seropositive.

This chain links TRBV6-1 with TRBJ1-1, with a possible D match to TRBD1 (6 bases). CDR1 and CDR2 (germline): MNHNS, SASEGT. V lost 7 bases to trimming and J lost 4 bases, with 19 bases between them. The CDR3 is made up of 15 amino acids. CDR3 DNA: TGTGCCAGCACCCCCGAGTACAGGGCGGCCACTGAAGCTTTCTTT. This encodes CASTPEYRAATEAFF.

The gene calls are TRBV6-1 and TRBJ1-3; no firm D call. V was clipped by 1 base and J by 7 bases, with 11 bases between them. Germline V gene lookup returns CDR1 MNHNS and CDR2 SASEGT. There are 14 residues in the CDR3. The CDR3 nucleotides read TGTGCCAGCAGTGAAGGAACACCTCCCAACACCATATATTTT. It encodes CASSEGTPPNTIYF.

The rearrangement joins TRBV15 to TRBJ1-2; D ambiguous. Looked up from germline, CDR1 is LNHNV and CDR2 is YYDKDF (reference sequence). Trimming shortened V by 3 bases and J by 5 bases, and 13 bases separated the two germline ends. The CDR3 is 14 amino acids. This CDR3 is CATSRAGSEYGYTF. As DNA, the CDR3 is TGTGCCACCAGCAGGGCCGGGAGCGAATATGGCTACACCTTC.

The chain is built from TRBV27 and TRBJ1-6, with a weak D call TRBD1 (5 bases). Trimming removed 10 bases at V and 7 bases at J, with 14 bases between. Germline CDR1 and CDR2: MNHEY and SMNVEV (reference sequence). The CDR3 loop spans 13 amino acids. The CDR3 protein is CATQQAVNSPLHF. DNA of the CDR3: TGTGCCACTCAACAGGCCGTAAATTCACCCCTCCACTTT.

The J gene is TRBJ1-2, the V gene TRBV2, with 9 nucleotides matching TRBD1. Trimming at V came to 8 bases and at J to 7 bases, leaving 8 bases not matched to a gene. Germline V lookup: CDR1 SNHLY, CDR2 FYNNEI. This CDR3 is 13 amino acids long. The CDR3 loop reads CASGGQGTSGYTF. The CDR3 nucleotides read TGTGCCAGCGGGGGACAGGGCACGTCTGGCTACACCTTC.

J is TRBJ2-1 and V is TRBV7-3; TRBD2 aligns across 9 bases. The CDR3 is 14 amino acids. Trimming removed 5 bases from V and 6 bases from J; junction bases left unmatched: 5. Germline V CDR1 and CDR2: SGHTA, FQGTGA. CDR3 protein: CASSQRGATNEQFF. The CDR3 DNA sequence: TGTGCCAGCAGCCAGCGGGGGGCAACCAATGAGCAGTTCTTC.

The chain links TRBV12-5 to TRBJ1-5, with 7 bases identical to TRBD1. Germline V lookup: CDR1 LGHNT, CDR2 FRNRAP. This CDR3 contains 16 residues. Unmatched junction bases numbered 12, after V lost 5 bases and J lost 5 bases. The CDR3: CASGTLGRGFDQPQHF. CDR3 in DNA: TGTGCTAGTGGTACCCTGGGCAGGGGGTTTGATCAGCCCCAGCATTTT.

The CDR3 sequence: CASSPRGMNTEAFF. The CDR3, as DNA: TGTGCCAGCTCACCCCGGGGGATGAACACTGAAGCTTTCTTT. The chain links TRBV18 to TRBJ1-1; TRBD1 might be the D (5 bases). This CDR3 contains 14 residues. Germline loops: CDR1 KGHSH, CDR2 LQKENI. Between the trimmed V and J ends, which lost 3 bases and 0 bases, there was a span of 8 bases.

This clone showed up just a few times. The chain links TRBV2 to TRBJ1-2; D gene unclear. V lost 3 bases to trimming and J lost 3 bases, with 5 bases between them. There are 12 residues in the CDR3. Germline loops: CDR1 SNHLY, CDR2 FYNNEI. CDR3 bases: TGTGCCAGCAGTGACACTCACTATGGCTACACCTTC. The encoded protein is CASSDTHYGYTF.

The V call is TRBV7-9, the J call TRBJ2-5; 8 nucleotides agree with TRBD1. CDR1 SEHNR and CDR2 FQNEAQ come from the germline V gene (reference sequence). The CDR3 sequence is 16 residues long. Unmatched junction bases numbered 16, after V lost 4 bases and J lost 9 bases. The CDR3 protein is CASSSRRTGWDEAQYF. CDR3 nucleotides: TGTGCCAGCAGCTCCCGGAGGACAGGGTGGGACGAGGCCCAGTACTTC.